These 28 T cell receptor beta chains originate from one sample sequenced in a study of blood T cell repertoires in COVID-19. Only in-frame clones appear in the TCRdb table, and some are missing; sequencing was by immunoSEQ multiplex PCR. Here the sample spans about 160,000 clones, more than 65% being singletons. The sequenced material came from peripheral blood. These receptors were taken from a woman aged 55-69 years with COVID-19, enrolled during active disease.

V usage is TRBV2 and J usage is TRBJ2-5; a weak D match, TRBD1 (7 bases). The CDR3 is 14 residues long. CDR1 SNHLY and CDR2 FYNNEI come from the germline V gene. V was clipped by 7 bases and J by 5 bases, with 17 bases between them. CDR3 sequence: CASIFGAGGETQYF. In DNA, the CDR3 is TGTGCCAGCATCTTTGGGGCAGGGGGGGAGACCCAGTACTTC.

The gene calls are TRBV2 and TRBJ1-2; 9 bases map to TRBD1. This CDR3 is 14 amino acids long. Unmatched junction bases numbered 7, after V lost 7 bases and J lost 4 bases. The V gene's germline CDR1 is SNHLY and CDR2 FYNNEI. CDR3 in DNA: TGTGCCAGCACCGTGACAGGGGGAATCTATGGCTACACCTTC. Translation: CASTVTGGIYGYTF. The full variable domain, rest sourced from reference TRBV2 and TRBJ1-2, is EPEVTQTPSHQVTQMGQEVILRCVPISNHLYFYWYRQILGQKVEFLVSFYNNEISEKSEIFDDQFSVERPDGSNFTLKIRSTKLEDSAMYFCASTVTGGIYGYTFGSGTRLTVV.

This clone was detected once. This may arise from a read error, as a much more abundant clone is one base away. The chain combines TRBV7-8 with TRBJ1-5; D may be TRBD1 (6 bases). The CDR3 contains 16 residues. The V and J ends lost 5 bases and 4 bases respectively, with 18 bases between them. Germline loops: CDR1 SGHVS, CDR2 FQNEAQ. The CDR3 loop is CASSGMNRDTNQPQHF. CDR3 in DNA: TGTGCCAGCAGCGGGATGAACCGGGACACAAATCAGCCCCAGCATTTT.

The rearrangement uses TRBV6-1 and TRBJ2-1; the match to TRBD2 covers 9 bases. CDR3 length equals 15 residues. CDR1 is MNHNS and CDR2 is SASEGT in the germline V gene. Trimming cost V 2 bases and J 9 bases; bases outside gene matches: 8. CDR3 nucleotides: TGTGCCAGCAGTGAATATGCGGGGGGGAAAGGTGAGCAGTTCTTC. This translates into CASSEYAGGKGEQFF.

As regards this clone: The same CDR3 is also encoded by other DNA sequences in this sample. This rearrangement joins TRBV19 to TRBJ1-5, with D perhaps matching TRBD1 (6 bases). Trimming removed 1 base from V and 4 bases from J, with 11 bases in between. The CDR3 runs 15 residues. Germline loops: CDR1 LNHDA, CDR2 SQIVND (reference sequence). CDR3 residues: CASSIARGSNQPQHF. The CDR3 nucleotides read TGTGCCAGTAGTATAGCCAGGGGTTCAAATCAGCCCCAGCATTTT.

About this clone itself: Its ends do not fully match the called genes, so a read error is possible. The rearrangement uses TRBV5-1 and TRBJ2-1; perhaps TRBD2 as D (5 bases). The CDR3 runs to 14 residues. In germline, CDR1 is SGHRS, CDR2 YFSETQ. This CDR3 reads CASSPRTLYSEQFF. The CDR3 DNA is TGCGCCAGCAGCCCCCGGACTCTTTACAGTGAGCAGTTCTTC.

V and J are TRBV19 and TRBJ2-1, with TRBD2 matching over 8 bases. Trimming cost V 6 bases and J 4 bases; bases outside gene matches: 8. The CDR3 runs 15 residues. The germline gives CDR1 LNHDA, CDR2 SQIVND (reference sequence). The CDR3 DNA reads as TGTGCCAGTAGCAGTCGGGGGGGCGGGTACAATGAGCAGTTCTTC. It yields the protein CASSSRGGGYNEQFF. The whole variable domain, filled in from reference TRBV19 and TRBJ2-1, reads DGGITQSPKYLFRKEGQNVTLSCEQNLNHDAMYWYRQDPGQGLRLIYYSQIVNDFQKGDIAEGYSVSREKKESFPLTVTSAQKNPTAFYLCASSSRGGGYNEQFFGPGTRLTVL.

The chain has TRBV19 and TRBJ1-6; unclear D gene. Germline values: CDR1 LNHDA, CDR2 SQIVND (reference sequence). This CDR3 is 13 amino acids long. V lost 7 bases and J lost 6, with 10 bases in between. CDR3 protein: CASNYRGNSPLHF. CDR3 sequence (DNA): TGTGCCAGTAACTATCGGGGTAATTCACCCCTCCACTTT.

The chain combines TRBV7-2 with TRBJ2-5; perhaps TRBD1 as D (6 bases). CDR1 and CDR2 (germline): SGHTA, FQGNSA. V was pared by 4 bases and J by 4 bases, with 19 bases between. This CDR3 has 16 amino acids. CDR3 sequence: CASSSQGNRFRETQYF. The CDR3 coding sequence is TGTGCCAGCAGCTCTCAGGGGAATCGGTTCCGAGAGACCCAGTACTTC.

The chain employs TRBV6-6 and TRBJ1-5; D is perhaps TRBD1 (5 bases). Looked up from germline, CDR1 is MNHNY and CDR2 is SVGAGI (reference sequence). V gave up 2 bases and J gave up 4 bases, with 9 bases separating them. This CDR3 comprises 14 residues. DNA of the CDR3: TGTGCCAGCAGTTACGGGTCAGGGAATCAGCCCCAGCATTTT. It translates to CASSYGSGNQPQHF.

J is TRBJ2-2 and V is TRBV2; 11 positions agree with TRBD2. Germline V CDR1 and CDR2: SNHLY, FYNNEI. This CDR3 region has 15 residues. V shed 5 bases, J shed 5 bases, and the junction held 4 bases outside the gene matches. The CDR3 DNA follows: TGTGCCAGCAGTCTGCGACTAGCGGGGACCGGGGAGCTGTTTTTT. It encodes CASSLRLAGTGELFF.

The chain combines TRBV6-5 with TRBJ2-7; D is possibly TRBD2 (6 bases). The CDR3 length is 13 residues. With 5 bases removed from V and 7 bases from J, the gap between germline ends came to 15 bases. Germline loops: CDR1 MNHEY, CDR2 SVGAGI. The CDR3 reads CASSRDVGGEQYF. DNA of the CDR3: TGTGCCAGCAGTCGAGACGTTGGGGGGGAGCAGTACTTC.

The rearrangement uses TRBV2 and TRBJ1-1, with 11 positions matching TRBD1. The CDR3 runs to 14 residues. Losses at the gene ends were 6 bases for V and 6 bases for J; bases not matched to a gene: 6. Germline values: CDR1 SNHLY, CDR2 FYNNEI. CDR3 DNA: TGTGCCAGCAGGGCCCGGGACAGGGGGTCTGAAGCTTTCTTT. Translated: CASRARDRGSEAFF. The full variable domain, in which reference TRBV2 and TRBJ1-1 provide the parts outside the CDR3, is EPEVTQTPSHQVTQMGQEVILRCVPISNHLYFYWYRQILGQKVEFLVSFYNNEISEKSEIFDDQFSVERPDGSNFTLKIRSTKLEDSAMYFCASRARDRGSEAFFGQGTRLTVV.

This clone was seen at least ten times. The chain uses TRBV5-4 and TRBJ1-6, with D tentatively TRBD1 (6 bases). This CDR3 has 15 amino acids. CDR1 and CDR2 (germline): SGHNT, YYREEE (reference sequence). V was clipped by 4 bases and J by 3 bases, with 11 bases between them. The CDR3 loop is CASSPGADYNSPLHF. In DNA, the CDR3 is TGTGCCAGCAGCCCAGGGGCAGACTATAATTCACCCCTCCACTTT.

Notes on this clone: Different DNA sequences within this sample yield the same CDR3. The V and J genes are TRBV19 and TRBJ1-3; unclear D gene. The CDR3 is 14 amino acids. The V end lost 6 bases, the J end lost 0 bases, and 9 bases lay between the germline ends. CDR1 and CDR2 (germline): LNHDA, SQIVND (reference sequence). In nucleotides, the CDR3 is TGTGCCAGTAGCCGAGATAGCTCTGGAAACACCATATATTTT. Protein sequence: CASSRDSSGNTIYF.

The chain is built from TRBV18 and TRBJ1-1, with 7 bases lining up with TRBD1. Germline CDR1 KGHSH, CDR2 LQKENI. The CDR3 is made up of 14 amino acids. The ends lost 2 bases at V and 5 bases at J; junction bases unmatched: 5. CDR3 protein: CASSPVTGRTEAFF. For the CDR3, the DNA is TGTGCCAGCTCACCAGTGACAGGGCGGACTGAAGCTTTCTTT.

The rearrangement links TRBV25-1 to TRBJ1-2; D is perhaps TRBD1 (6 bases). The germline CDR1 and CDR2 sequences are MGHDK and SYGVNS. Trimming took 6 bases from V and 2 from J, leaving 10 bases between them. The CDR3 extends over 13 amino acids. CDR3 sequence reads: CASSPTGNYGYTF. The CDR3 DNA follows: TGTGCCAGCAGCCCCACAGGGAACTATGGCTACACCTTC.

Here the CDR3 reads CASSEQGRRETQYF. DNA of the CDR3: TGTGCCAGCAGTGAACAGGGGCGGCGAGAGACCCAGTACTTC. The rearrangement links TRBV2 to TRBJ2-5, with a tentative D call TRBD1 (6 bases). The CDR3 covers 14 residues. Looked up from germline, CDR1 is SNHLY and CDR2 is FYNNEI. V lost 2 bases, J lost 4 bases, and 11 bases lay in between.

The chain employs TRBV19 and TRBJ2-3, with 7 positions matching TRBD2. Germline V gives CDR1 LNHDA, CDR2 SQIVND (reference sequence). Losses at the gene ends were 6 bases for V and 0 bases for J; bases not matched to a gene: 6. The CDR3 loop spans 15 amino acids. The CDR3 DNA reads TGTGCCAGTAGCCAGAGCGGGACTAGCACAGATACGCAGTATTTT. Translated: CASSQSGTSTDTQYF.

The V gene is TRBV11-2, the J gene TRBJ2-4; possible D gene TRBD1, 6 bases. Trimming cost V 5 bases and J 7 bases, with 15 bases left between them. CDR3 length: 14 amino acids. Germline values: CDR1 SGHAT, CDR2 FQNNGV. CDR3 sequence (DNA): TGTGCCAGCAGCGCACCCGGGCAGGGGAACATTCAGTACTTC. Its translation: CASSAPGQGNIQYF.

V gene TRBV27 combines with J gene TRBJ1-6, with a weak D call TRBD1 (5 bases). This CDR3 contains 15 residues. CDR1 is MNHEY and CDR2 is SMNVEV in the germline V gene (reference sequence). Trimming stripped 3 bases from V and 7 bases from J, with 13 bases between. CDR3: CASSFPRGGNSPLHF. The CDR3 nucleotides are TGTGCCAGCAGTTTTCCGAGGGGAGGAAATTCACCCCTCCACTTT.

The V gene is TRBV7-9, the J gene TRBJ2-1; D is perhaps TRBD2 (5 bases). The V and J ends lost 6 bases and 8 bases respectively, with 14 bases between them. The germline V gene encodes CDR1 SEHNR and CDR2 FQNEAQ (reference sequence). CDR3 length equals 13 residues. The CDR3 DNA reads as TGTGCCAGCAGACAGTCGGGGAACGATGAGCAGTTCTTC. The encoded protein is CASRQSGNDEQFF. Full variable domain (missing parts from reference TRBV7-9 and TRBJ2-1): DTGVSQNPRHKITKRGQNVTFRCDPISEHNRLYWYRQTLGQGPEFLTYFQNEAQLEKSRLLSDRFSAERPKGSFSTLEIQRTEQGDSAMYLCASRQSGNDEQFFGPGTRLTVL.

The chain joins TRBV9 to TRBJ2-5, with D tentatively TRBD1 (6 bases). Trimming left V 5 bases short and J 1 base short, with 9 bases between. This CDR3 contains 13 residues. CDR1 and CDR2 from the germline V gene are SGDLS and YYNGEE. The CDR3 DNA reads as TGTGCCAGCAGTTACAGGGCCCAAGAGACCCAGTACTTC. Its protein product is CASSYRAQETQYF.

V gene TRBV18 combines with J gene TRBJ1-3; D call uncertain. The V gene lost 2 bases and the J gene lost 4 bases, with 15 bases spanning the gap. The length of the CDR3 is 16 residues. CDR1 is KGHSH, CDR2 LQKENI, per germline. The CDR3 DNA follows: TGTGCCAGCTCACCAGTTCCCCCCGCGGGGGGAAACACCATATATTTT. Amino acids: CASSPVPPAGGNTIYF.

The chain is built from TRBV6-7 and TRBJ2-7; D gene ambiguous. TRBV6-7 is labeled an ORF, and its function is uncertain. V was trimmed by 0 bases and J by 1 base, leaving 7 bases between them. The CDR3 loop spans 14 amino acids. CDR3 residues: CASSYSNGSYEQYV. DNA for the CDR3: TGTGCCAGCAGTTACTCGAACGGGTCCTACGAGCAGTACGTC.

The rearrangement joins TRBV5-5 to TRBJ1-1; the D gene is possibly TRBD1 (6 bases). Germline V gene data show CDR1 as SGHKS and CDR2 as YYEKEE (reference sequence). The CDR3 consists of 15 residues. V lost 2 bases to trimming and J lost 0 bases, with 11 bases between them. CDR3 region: CASSLQGRLNTEAFF. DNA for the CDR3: TGTGCCAGCAGCTTACAGGGCAGGCTGAACACTGAAGCTTTCTTT.

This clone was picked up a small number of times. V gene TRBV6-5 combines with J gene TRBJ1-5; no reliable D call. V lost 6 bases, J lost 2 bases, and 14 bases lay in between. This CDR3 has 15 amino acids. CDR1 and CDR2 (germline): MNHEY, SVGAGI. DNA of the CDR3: TGTGCCAGCAGCCAGAGACGGGATGGCAATCAGCCCCAGCATTTT. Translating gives CASSQRRDGNQPQHF.

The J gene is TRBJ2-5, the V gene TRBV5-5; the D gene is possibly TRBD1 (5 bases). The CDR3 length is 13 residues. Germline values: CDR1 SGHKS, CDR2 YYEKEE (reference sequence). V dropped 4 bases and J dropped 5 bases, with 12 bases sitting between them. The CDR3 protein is CASSLLGVETQYF. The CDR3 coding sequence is TGTGCCAGCAGCCTATTAGGGGTGGAGACCCAGTACTTC.